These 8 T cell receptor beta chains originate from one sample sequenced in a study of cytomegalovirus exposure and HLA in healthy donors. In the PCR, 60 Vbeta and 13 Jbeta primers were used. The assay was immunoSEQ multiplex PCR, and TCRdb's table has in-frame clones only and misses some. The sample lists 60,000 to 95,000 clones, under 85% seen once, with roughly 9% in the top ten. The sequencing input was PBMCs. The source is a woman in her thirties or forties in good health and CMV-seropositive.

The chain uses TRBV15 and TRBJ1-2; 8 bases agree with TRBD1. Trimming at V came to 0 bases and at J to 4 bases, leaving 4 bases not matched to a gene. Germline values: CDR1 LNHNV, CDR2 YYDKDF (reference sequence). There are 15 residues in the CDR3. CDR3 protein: CATSREGQASYGYTF. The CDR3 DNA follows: TGTGCCACCAGCAGAGAGGGACAGGCTAGCTATGGCTACACCTTC.

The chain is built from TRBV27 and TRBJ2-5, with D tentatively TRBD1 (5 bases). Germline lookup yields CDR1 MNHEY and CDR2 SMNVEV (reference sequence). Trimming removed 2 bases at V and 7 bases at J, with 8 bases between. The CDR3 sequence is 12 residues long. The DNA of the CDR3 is TGTGCCAGCAGTTTACCCCAGGGGACCCAGTACTTC. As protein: CASSLPQGTQYF.

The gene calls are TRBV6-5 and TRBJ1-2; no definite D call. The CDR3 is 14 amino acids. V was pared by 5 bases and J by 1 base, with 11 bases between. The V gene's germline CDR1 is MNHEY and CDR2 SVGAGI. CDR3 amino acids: CASSVQTGNYGYTF. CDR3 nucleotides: TGTGCCAGCAGTGTCCAGACGGGTAACTATGGCTACACCTTC.

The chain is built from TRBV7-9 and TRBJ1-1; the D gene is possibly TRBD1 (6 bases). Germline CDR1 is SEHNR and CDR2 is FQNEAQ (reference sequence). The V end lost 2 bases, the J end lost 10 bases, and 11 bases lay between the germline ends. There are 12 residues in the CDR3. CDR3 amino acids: CASSLLRGVAFF. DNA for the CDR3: TGTGCCAGCAGCTTACTCAGGGGAGTAGCTTTCTTT. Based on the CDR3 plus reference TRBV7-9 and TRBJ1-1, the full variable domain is DTGVSQNPRHKITKRGQNVTFRCDPISEHNRLYWYRQTLGQGPEFLTYFQNEAQLEKSRLLSDRFSAERPKGSFSTLEIQRTEQGDSAMYLCASSLLRGVAFFGQGTRLTVV.

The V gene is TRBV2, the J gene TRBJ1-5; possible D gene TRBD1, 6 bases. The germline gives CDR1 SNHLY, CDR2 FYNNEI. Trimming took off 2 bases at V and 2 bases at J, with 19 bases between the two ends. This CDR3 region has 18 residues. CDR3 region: CASSEKVFGRGGNQPQHF. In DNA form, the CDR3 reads TGTGCCAGCAGTGAAAAAGTGTTTGGCAGGGGTGGCAATCAGCCCCAGCATTTT.

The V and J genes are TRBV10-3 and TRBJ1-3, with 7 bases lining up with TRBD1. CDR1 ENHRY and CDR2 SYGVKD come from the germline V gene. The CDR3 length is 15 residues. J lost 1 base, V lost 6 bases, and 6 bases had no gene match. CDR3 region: CAISVTGSSGNTIYF. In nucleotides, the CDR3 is TGTGCCATCAGCGTGACAGGGTCGTCTGGAAACACCATATATTTT.

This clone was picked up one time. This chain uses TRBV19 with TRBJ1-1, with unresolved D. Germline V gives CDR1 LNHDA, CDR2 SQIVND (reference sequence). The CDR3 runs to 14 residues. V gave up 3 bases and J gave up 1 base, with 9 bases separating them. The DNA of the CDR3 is TGTGCCAGTAGTATCGAGCTCCCGAACACTGAAGCTTTCTTT. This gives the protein CASSIELPNTEAFF. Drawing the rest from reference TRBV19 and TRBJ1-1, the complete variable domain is DGGITQSPKYLFRKEGQNVTLSCEQNLNHDAMYWYRQDPGQGLRLIYYSQIVNDFQKGDIAEGYSVSREKKESFPLTVTSAQKNPTAFYLCASSIELPNTEAFFGQGTRLTVV.

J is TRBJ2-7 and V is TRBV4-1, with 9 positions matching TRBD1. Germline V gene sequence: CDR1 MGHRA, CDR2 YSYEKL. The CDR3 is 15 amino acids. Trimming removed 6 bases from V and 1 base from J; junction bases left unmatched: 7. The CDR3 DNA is TGCGCCAGCAGACGGTCCGGGACAGGGTCCTACGAGCAGTACTTC. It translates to CASRRSGTGSYEQYF.